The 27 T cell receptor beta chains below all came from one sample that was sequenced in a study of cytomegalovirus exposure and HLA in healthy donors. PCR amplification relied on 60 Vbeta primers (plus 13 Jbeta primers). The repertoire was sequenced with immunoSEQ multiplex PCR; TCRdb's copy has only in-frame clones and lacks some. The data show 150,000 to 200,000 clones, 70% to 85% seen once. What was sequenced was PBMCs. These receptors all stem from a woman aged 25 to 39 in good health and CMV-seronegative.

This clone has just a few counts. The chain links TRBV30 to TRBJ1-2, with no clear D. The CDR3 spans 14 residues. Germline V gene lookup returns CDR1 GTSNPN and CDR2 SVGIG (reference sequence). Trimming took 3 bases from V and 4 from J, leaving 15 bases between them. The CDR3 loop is CAWSSNEGPYGYTF. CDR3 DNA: TGTGCCTGGAGCTCAAACGAGGGTCCCTATGGCTACACCTTC.

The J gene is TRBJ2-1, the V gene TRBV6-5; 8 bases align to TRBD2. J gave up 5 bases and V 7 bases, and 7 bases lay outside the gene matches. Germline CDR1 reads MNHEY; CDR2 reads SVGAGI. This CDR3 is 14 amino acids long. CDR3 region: CASTAGGFDNEQFF. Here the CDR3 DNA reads TGTGCCAGCACGGCGGGAGGTTTTGACAATGAGCAGTTCTTC.

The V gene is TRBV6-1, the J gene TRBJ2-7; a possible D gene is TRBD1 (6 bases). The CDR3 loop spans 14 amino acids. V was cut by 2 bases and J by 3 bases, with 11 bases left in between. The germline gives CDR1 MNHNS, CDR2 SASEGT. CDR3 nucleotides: TGTGCCAGCAGTGAACAACAGGGATACTACGAGCAGTACTTC. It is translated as CASSEQQGYYEQYF.

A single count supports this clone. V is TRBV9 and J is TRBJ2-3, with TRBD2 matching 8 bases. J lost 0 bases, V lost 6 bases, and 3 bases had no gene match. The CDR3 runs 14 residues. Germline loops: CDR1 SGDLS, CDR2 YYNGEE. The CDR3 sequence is CASNSGGSTDTQYF. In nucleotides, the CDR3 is TGTGCCAGCAACAGCGGGGGAAGCACAGATACGCAGTATTTT.

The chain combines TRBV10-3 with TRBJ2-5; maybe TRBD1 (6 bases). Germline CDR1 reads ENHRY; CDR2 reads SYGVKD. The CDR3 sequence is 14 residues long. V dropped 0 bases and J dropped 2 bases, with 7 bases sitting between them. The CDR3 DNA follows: TGTGCCATCAGTGAGTCCAGGGGTCAAGAGACCCAGTACTTC. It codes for CAISESRGQETQYF.

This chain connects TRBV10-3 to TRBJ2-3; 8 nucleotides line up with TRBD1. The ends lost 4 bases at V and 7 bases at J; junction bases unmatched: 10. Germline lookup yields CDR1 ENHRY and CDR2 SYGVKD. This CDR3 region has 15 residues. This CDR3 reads CAISVGQGAANTQYF. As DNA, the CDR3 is TGTGCCATCAGTGTGGGCCAGGGGGCGGCAAATACGCAGTATTTT.

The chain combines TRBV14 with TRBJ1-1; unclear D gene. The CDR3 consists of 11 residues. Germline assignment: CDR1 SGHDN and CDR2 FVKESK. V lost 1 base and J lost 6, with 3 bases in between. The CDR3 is CASSQGPEAFF. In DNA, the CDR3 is TGTGCCAGCAGCCAAGGGCCTGAAGCTTTCTTT. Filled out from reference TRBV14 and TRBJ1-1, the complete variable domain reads EAGVTQFPSHSVIEKGQTVTLRCDPISGHDNLYWYRRVMGKEIKFLLHFVKESKQDESGMPNNRFLAERTGGTYSTLKVQPAELEDSGVYFCASSQGPEAFFGQGTRLTVV.

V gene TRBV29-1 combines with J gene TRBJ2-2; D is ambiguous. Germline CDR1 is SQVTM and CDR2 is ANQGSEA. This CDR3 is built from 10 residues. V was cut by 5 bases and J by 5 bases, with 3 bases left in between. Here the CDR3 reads CSVLTGELFF. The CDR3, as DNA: TGCAGCGTTCTGACCGGGGAGCTGTTTTTT.

Here the CDR3 DNA reads TGCGCCAGCAGCTTGGAGCCGGGAAACCTCTACGAGCAGTACTTC. Translating it yields CASSLEPGNLYEQYF. This rearrangement joins TRBV5-1 to TRBJ2-7, with D maybe TRBD2 (5 bases). The CDR3 totals 15 residues. With 0 bases removed from V and 3 bases from J, the gap between germline ends came to 13 bases. Germline V gene sequence: CDR1 SGHRS, CDR2 YFSETQ.

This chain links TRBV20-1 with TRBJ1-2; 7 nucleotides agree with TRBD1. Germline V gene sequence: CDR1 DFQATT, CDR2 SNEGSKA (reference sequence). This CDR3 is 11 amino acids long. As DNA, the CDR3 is TGCAGCGGCGGGACAGTCTATGGCTACACCTTC. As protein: CSGGTVYGYTF.

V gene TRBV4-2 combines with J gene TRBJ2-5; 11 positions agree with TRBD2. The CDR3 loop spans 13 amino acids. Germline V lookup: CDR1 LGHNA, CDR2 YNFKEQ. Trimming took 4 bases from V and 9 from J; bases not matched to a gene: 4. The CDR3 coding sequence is TGTGCCAGCAGCCCGACTAGCGGGACCGCCCAGTACTTC. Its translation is CASSPTSGTAQYF.

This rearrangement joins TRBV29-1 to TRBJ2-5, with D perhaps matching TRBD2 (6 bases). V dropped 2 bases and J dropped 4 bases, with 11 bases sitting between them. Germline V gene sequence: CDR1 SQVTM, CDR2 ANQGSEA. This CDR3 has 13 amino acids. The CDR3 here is CSVELRGGETQYF. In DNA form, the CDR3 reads TGCAGCGTTGAACTCCGGGGAGGAGAGACCCAGTACTTC.

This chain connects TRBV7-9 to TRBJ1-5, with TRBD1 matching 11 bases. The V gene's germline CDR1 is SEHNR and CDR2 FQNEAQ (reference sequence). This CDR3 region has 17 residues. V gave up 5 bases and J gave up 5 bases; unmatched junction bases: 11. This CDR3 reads CASSRLPGQGGHQPQHF. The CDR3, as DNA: TGTGCCAGCAGCAGACTCCCGGGACAGGGGGGTCATCAGCCCCAGCATTTT.

The CDR3 is CASSQVISGYNEQFF. As DNA, the CDR3 is TGCGCCAGCAGCCAAGTTATCTCGGGCTACAATGAGCAGTTCTTC. This chain joins TRBV4-3 and TRBJ2-1; D gene ambiguous. Germline V gene data show CDR1 as LGHNA and CDR2 as YSLEER. With 1 base removed from V and 3 bases from J, the gap between germline ends came to 10 bases. This CDR3 is built from 15 residues.

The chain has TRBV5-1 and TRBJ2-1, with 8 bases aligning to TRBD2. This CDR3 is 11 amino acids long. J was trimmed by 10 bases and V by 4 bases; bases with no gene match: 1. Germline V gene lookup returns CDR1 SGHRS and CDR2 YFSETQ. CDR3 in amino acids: CASSTGGEQFF. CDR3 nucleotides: TGCGCCAGCAGCACGGGGGGGGAGCAGTTCTTC.

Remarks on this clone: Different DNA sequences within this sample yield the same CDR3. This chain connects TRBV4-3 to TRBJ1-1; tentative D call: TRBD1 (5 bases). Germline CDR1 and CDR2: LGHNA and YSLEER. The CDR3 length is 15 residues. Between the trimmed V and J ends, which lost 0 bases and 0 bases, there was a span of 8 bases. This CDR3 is CASSQEAGLNTEAFF. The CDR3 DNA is TGCGCCAGCAGCCAAGAGGCGGGACTGAACACTGAAGCTTTCTTT.

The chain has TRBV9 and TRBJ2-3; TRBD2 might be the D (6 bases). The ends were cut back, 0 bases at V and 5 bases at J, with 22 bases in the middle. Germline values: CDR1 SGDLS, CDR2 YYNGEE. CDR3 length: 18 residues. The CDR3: CASSVVRGAGGEEDTQYF. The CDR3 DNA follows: TGTGCCAGCAGCGTAGTTAGAGGAGCGGGTGGGGAGGAAGATACGCAGTATTTT.

CDR3 residues: CRTTGFDTF. For the CDR3, the DNA is TGCAGGACGACAGGGTTTGACACCTTC. This chain joins TRBV20-1 and TRBJ1-2; 7 nucleotides align to TRBD1. This CDR3 is built from 9 residues. Germline lookup yields CDR1 DFQATT and CDR2 SNEGSKA (reference sequence).

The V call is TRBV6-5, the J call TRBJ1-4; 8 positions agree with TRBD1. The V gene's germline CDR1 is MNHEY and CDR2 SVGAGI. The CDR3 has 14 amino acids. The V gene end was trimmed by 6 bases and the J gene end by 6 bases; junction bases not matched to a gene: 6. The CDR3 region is CASSRTGSDEKLFF. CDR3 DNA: TGTGCCAGCAGCCGGACAGGGTCGGATGAAAAACTGTTTTTT.

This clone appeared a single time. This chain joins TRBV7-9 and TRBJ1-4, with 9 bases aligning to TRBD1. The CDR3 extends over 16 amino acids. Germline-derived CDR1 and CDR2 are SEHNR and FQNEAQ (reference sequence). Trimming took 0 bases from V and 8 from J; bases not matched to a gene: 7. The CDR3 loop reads CASSLALGQGFEKLFF. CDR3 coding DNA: TGTGCCAGCAGCTTAGCGCTGGGACAGGGATTCGAAAAACTGTTTTTT.

CDR3 sequence (DNA): TGTGCCAGCAGTAGTTCGCCAGATTCCTACGAGCAGTACTTC. It yields the protein CASSSSPDSYEQYF. The chain combines TRBV25-1 with TRBJ2-7, with D unclear. V gave up 5 bases and J gave up 1 base, with 12 bases separating them. Germline V gene sequence: CDR1 MGHDK, CDR2 SYGVNS. The length of the CDR3 is 14 residues.

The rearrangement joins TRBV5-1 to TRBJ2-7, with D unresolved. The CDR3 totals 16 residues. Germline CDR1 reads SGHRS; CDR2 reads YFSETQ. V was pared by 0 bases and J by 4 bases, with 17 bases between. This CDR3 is CASSLGRQNEVYEQYF. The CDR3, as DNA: TGCGCCAGCAGCTTGGGAAGGCAGAATGAGGTGTACGAGCAGTACTTC.

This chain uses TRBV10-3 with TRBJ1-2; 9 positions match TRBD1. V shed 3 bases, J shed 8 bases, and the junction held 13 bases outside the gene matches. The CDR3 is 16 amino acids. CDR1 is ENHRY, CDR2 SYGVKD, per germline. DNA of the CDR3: TGTGCCATCAGTGATGGGACAGGGACCTTCGCGGGCGGCTACACCTTC. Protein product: CAISDGTGTFAGGYTF.

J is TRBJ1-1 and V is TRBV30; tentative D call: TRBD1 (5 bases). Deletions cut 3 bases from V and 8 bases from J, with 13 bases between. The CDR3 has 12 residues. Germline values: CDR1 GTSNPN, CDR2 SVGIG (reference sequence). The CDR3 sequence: CAWSDNWTEAFF. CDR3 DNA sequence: TGTGCCTGGAGCGATAATTGGACAGAAGCTTTCTTT.

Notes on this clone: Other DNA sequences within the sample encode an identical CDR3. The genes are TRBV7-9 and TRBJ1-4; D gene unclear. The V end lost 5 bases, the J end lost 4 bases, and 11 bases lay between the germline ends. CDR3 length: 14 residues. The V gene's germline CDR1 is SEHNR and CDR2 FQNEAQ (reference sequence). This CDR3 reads CASSPGENNEKLFF. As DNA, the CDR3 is TGTGCCAGCAGCCCCGGGGAAAATAATGAAAAACTGTTTTTT.

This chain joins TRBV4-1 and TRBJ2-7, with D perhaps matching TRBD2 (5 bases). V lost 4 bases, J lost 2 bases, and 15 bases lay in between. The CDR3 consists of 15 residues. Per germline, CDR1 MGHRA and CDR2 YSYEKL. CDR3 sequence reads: CASSRTRTETYEQYF. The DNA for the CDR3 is TGCGCCAGCAGCCGCACTCGGACTGAAACCTACGAGCAGTACTTC.

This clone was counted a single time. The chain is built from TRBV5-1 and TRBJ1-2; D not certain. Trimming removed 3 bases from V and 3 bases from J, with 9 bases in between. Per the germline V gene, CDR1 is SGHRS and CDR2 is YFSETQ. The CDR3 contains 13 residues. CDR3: CASSSRTDYGYTF. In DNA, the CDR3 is TGCGCCAGCAGCTCTCGGACTGACTATGGCTACACCTTC.